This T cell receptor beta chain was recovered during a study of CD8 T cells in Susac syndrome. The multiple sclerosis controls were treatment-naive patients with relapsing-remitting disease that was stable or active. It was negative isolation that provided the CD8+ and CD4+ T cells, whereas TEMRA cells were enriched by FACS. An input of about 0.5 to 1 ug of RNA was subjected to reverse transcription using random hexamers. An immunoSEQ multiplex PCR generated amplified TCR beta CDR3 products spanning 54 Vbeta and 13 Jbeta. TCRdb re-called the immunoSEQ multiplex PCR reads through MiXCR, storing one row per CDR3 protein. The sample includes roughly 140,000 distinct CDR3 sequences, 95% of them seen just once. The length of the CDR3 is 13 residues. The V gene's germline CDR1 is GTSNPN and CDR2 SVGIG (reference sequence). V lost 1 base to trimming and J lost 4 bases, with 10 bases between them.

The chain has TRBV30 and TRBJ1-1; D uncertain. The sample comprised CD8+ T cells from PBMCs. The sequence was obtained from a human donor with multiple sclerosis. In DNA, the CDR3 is TGTGCCTGGAGTGGGGGTCAGAGCACTGAAGCTTTCTTT. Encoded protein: CAWSGGQSTEAFF. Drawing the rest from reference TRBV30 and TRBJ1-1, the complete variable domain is SQTIHQWPATLVQPVGSPLSLECTVEGTSNPNLYWYRQAAGRGLQLLFYSVGIGQISSEVPQNLSASRPQDRQFILSSKKLLLSDSGFYLCAWSGGQSTEAFFGQGTRLTVV.